Below, 27 T cell receptor beta chains from the same sample are listed, as sequenced in a study of blood T cell repertoires in COVID-19. Data came from immunoSEQ multiplex PCR; TCRdb stores just in-frame clones and leaves some out. The sample lists about 270,000 clones, 80% to 90% occurring once. Sequencing was performed on peripheral blood. The receptors were sampled from a man older than 75 with acute or convalescent COVID-19.

This chain links TRBV5-5 with TRBJ2-3, with 7 bases matching TRBD2. With 4 bases clipped from V and 0 bases from J, the junction kept 5 bases outside the gene matches. CDR3 size: 15 residues. Germline assignment: CDR1 SGHKS and CDR2 YYEKEE (reference sequence). The CDR3 here is CASSISGHSTDTQYF. The CDR3 nucleotides read TGTGCCAGCAGCATTAGCGGGCATAGCACAGATACGCAGTATTTT. The whole variable domain, remainder taken from reference TRBV5-5 and TRBJ2-3, is DAGVTQSPTHLIKTRGQQVTLRCSPISGHKSVSWYQQVLGQGPQFIFQYYEKEERGRGNFPDRFSARQFPNYSSELNVNALLLGDSALYLCASSISGHSTDTQYFGPGTRLTVL.

The rearrangement joins TRBV5-1 to TRBJ2-5, with TRBD2 matching 13 bases. In germline, CDR1 is SGHRS, CDR2 YFSETQ. CDR3 size: 16 residues. Germline trimming cut 4 bases from V and 4 bases from J; bases unmatched to any gene: 7. Here the CDR3 DNA reads TGCGCCAGCAGCCCTGGGACTAGCGGGATGGTAGAGACCCAGTACTTC. Protein sequence: CASSPGTSGMVETQYF.

This clone is a singleton in its sample. The chain recombines TRBV6-6 with TRBJ1-5; 7 nucleotides match TRBD1. With 6 bases clipped from V and 3 bases from J, the junction kept 8 bases outside the gene matches. This CDR3 is 15 amino acids long. Germline lookup yields CDR1 MNHNY and CDR2 SVGAGI (reference sequence). The CDR3 nucleotides read TGTGCCAGCAGGGCAGGGACAGACCTCAATCAGCCCCAGCATTTT. This gives the protein CASRAGTDLNQPQHF.

This chain joins TRBV9 and TRBJ2-7, with TRBD1 as a possible D gene (5 bases). V was cut by 0 bases and J by 3 bases, with 13 bases left in between. The CDR3 contains 15 residues. Germline CDR1 SGDLS, CDR2 YYNGEE. In DNA form, the CDR3 reads TGTGCCAGCAGCGTAGGGTCAGGGAAGGGCTACGAGCAGTACTTC. It specifies CASSVGSGKGYEQYF.

The chain joins TRBV9 to TRBJ1-1; a weak D match, TRBD1 (5 bases). Trimming shortened V by 4 bases and J by 0 bases, and 16 bases separated the two germline ends. Germline loops: CDR1 SGDLS, CDR2 YYNGEE. CDR3 length: 16 residues. The CDR3 nucleotides read TGTGCCAGCAGCACGGGCGGGGCTCAGATGAACACTGAAGCTTTCTTT. Translation: CASSTGGAQMNTEAFF. The variable domain in full, completed from reference TRBV9 and TRBJ1-1, reads DSGVTQTPKHLITATGQRVTLRCSPRSGDLSVYWYQQSLDQGLQFLIQYYNGEERAKGNILERFSAQQFPDLHSELNLSSLELGDSALYFCASSTGGAQMNTEAFFGQGTRLTVV.

The V and J genes are TRBV6-2 or TRBV6-3 and TRBJ1-3; 11 bases align to TRBD1. Germline CDR1 MNHEY, CDR2 SVGEGT. J lost 4 bases, V lost 2 bases, and 4 bases had no gene match. This CDR3 comprises 16 residues. CDR3 loop: CASSYRTGGLGNTIYF. CDR3 sequence (DNA): TGTGCCAGCAGTTACCGGACAGGGGGCCTGGGAAACACCATATATTTT.

The chain has TRBV18 and TRBJ2-1, with 8 bases that match TRBD1. The CDR3 is 15 amino acids. CDR1 is KGHSH and CDR2 is LQKENI in the germline V gene. The junction had 3 bases not matched to a gene; V was cut back by 2 bases and J by 3 bases. The CDR3 reads CASSPGQGIYNEQFF. The DNA for the CDR3 is TGTGCCAGCTCACCAGGACAGGGAATCTACAATGAGCAGTTCTTC.

The chain is built from TRBV3-1 (or the pseudogene TRBV3-2) and TRBJ2-1; D may be TRBD2 (5 bases). V lost 1 base and J 0 bases, leaving 10 bases between the germline ends. Germline CDR1 and CDR2: LGHDT and YNNKEL (reference sequence). The CDR3 runs 16 residues. CDR3 loop: CASSQGTRPSYNEQFF. CDR3 in DNA: TGTGCCAGCAGCCAAGGTACTAGACCCTCCTACAATGAGCAGTTCTTC.

The chain combines TRBV5-1 with TRBJ2-7; 7 bases agree with TRBD1. The CDR3 length is 13 residues. CDR1 is SGHRS, CDR2 YFSETQ, per germline. Germline trimming cut 4 bases from V and 2 bases from J; bases unmatched to any gene: 3. CDR3 protein: CASSQGQPYEQYF. The CDR3, as DNA: TGCGCCAGCAGCCAGGGACAGCCCTACGAGCAGTACTTC.

Regarding this clone: This sequence may be a read error, since a much larger clone differs from it by one base. The chain uses TRBV5-1 and TRBJ2-2; 7 nucleotides match TRBD1. This CDR3 contains 15 residues. CDR1 and CDR2 from the germline V gene are SGHRS and YFSETQ. The V segment lost 2 bases and the J segment 0 bases; nucleotides outside the gene matches: 1. CDR3 DNA: TGCGCCAGCAGCTTAGGGACAGCGAACACCGGGGAGCTGTTTTTT. Its translation: CASSLGTANTGELFF.

The rearrangement joins TRBV6-5 to TRBJ2-2; 7 nucleotides match TRBD2. V gave up 6 bases and J gave up 2 bases; unmatched junction bases: 6. Germline CDR1 MNHEY, CDR2 SVGAGI. The length of the CDR3 is 15 residues. CDR3 sequence reads: CASRASGINTGELFF. In DNA, the CDR3 is TGTGCCAGCAGAGCAAGCGGGATCAACACCGGGGAGCTGTTTTTT.

The rearrangement links TRBV21-1 to TRBJ1-5; TRBD1, as called in the table, went unchecked against the DNA. TRBV21-1 is described as a pseudogene. The CDR3 totals 19 residues. The CDR3 nucleotides are TGTGCCAGCAGCAAAAGACGTGGGCCAACGAAAACAAGCAATCAGCCCCAGCATTTT. This translates into CASSKRRGPTKTSNQPQHF.

V usage is TRBV6-5 and J usage is TRBJ1-3; perhaps TRBD1 as D (5 bases). In germline, CDR1 is MNHEY, CDR2 SVGAGI. The ends were cut back, 6 bases at V and 0 bases at J, with 9 bases in the middle. This CDR3 region has 14 residues. The CDR3 nucleotides read TGTGCCAGCAGCCTTGACAGCTCTGGAAACACCATATATTTT. It translates to CASSLDSSGNTIYF.

The CDR3, as DNA: TGTGCCAGTAGTTTCCCCGGGACAGGGGGTAACGAGCAGTACTTC. Amino acid sequence: CASSFPGTGGNEQYF. The chain couples TRBV19 to TRBJ2-7; 11 bases align to TRBD1. Germline CDR1 reads LNHDA; CDR2 reads SQIVND (reference sequence). CDR3 length: 15 residues. V was pared by 5 bases and J by 5 bases, with 8 bases of the junction left unmatched.

The CDR3 nucleotides read TGCGCCAGCGGAGTCAACGCGGAGGAGACCCAGTACTTC. This encodes CASGVNAEETQYF. The J gene is TRBJ2-5, the V gene TRBV5-1; D unresolved. The CDR3 loop spans 13 amino acids. V lost 7 bases to trimming and J lost 5 bases, with 15 bases between them. CDR1 and CDR2 from the germline V gene are SGHRS and YFSETQ.

The V call is TRBV11-1, the J call TRBJ2-1; 9 nucleotides match TRBD2. CDR1 and CDR2 from the germline V gene are SGHAT and FQDESV (reference sequence). CDR3 length equals 15 residues. V lost 8 bases to trimming and J lost 0 bases; unmatched junction nucleotides: 5. The CDR3 sequence: CASSLAGSSYNEQFF. CDR3 bases: TGTGCCAGCTCCCTAGCGGGGAGCTCCTACAATGAGCAGTTCTTC.

V and J are TRBV2 and TRBJ2-2, with D perhaps TRBD1 (6 bases). Trimming stripped 6 bases from V and 6 bases from J, with 11 bases between. The CDR3 consists of 13 residues. Germline CDR1 and CDR2: SNHLY and FYNNEI. Written as DNA, the CDR3 is TGTGCCAGCAGACAGGGTTTCTCCGGGGAGCTGTTTTTT. It translates to CASRQGFSGELFF.

The genes are TRBV30 and TRBJ1-2, with 10 bases lining up with TRBD1. V dropped 3 bases and J dropped 4; count of bases not matched to a gene: 5. Looked up from germline, CDR1 is GTSNPN and CDR2 is SVGIG (reference sequence). The CDR3 length is 14 residues. The CDR3 DNA follows: TGTGCCTGGAGCCGGGACAGGGGAGTCTATGGCTACACCTTC. It yields the protein CAWSRDRGVYGYTF.

V is TRBV10-3 and J is TRBJ2-5, with 7 bases fitting TRBD1. J was trimmed by 1 base and V by 6 bases; bases with no gene match: 5. This CDR3 has 14 residues. In germline, CDR1 is ENHRY, CDR2 SYGVKD. CDR3 region: CAIRTGYAQETQYF. CDR3 sequence (DNA): TGTGCCATCAGGACAGGGTACGCCCAAGAGACCCAGTACTTC.

The gene calls are TRBV28 and TRBJ1-3; unclear D gene. The CDR3 runs to 14 residues. Trimming took off 6 bases at V and 0 bases at J, with 9 bases between the two ends. Germline-derived CDR1 and CDR2 are MDHEN and SYDVKM. The chain's CDR3 is CASSITRSGNTIYF. CDR3 sequence (DNA): TGTGCCAGCAGCATAACGCGCTCTGGAAACACCATATATTTT.

This chain uses TRBV6-1 with TRBJ1-1; 12 bases agree with TRBD1. This CDR3 contains 15 residues. Trimming cost V 1 base and J 5 bases; bases outside gene matches: 2. From germline, CDR1 is MNHNS and CDR2 SASEGT. The chain's CDR3 is CASSEVGQGATEAFF. CDR3 nucleotide sequence: TGTGCCAGCAGTGAAGTGGGACAGGGGGCGACTGAAGCTTTCTTT.

This clone was seen a single time. V and J are TRBV2 and TRBJ1-1, with TRBD1 matching 7 bases. The CDR3 runs to 14 residues. Germline V gives CDR1 SNHLY, CDR2 FYNNEI. The junction had 11 bases not matched to a gene; V was cut back by 8 bases and J by 5 bases. The CDR3 sequence: CASANRGSGTEAFF. CDR3 nucleotide sequence: TGTGCCAGCGCGAACAGGGGCAGCGGGACTGAAGCTTTCTTT.

V usage is TRBV6-1 and J usage is TRBJ1-2; perhaps TRBD1 as D (6 bases). V was cut by 0 bases and J by 4 bases, with 15 bases left in between. The germline V gene encodes CDR1 MNHNS and CDR2 SASEGT. The CDR3 spans 16 residues. The CDR3, as DNA: TGTGCCAGCAGTGAAGCGGGGCAGGGGTTCAGCTATGGCTACACCTTC. Translation gives CASSEAGQGFSYGYTF.

The V gene is TRBV6-1, the J gene TRBJ1-5; D gene unclear. The CDR3 has 13 amino acids. V was shortened by 2 bases and J by 4 bases, with 6 bases between the two germline ends. Germline lookup yields CDR1 MNHNS and CDR2 SASEGT. The CDR3 sequence: CASSEPRNQPQHF. The CDR3 bases are TGTGCCAGCAGTGAACCCAGAAATCAGCCCCAGCATTTT.

This sequence joins TRBV7-9 and TRBJ2-7; D gene unclear. CDR3 length: 15 residues. V was pared by 1 base and J by 2 bases, with 12 bases between. CDR1 and CDR2 from the germline V gene are SEHNR and FQNEAQ (reference sequence). The CDR3 nucleotides are TGTGCCAGCAGCTTAGGGCAGAATTACCCCTACGAGCAGTACTTC. Translation: CASSLGQNYPYEQYF.

On this clone: Different DNA sequences within this sample yield the same CDR3. The rearrangement joins TRBV5-1 to TRBJ2-5; 7 bases are shared with TRBD2. Germline V gives CDR1 SGHRS, CDR2 YFSETQ. With 4 bases clipped from V and 5 bases from J, the junction kept 5 bases outside the gene matches. CDR3 length: 13 residues. In nucleotides, the CDR3 is TGCGCCAGCAGCCTGAGGGGAGGGGAGACCCAGTACTTC. Translating it yields CASSLRGGETQYF.

In DNA, the CDR3 is TGTGCCAGCAGTCCGCCCGCGCAGGGAGGGAATCAGCCCCAGCATTTT. It encodes CASSPPAQGGNQPQHF. The V call is TRBV28, the J call TRBJ1-5; D might be TRBD1 (5 bases). The CDR3 runs to 16 residues. The V end was cut by 5 bases, the J end by 4 bases, with 18 bases between. CDR1 MDHEN and CDR2 SYDVKM come from the germline V gene.